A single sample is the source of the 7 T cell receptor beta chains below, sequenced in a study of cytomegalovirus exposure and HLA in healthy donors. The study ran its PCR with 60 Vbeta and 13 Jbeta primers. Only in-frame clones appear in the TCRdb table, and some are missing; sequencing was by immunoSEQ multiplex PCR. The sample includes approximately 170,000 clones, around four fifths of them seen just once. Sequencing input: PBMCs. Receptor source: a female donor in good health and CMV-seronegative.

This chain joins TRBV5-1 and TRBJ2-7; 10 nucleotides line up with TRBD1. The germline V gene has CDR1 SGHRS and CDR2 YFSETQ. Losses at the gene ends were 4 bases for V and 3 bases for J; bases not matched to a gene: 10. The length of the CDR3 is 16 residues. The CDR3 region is CASSPSGQGVVYEQYF. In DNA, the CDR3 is TGCGCCAGCAGCCCCTCTGGACAGGGGGTAGTCTACGAGCAGTACTTC.

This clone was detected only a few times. The DNA for the CDR3 is TGTGCCAGTAGTATAGGTCAGTACAATGAGCAGTTCTTC. It translates to CASSIGQYNEQFF. V gene TRBV19 combines with J gene TRBJ2-1, with D hard to call. The germline CDR1 and CDR2 sequences are LNHDA and SQIVND (reference sequence). This CDR3 region has 13 residues. The V and J ends lost 1 base and 4 bases respectively, with 5 bases between them.

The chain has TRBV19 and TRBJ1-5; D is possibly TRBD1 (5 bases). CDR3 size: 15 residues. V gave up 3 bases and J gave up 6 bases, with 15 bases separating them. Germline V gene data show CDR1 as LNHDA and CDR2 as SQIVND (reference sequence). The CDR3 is CASSIWSGRGQPQHF. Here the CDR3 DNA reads TGTGCCAGTAGTATCTGGTCCGGGAGGGGTCAGCCCCAGCATTTT.

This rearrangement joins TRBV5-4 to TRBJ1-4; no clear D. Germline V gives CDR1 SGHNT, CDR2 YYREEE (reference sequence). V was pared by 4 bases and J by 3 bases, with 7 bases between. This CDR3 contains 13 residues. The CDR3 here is CASSPTANEKLFF. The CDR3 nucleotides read TGTGCCAGCAGCCCCACAGCTAATGAAAAACTGTTTTTT. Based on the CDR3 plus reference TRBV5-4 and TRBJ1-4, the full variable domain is ETGVTQSPTHLIKTRGQQVTLRCSSQSGHNTVSWYQQALGQGPQFIFQYYREEENGRGNFPPRFSGLQFPNYSSELNVNALELDDSALYLCASSPTANEKLFFGSGTQLSVL.

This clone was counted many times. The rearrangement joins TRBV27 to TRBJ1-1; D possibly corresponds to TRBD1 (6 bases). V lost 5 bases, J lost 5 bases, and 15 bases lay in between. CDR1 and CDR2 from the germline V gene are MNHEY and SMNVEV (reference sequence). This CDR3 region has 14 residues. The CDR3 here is CASSGTQGFTEAFF. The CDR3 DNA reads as TGTGCCAGCAGTGGGACACAGGGTTTTACTGAAGCTTTCTTT.

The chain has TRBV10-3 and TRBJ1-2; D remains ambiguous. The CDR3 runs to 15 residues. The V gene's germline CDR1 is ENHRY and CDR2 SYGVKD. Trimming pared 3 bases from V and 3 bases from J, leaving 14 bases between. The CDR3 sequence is CAISELLAGDYGYTF. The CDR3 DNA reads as TGTGCCATCAGTGAACTCCTCGCCGGGGACTATGGCTACACCTTC.

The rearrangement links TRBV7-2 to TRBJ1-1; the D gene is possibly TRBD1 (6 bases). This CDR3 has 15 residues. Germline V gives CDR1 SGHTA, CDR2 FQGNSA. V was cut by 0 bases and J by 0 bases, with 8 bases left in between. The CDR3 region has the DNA TGTGCCAGCAGCTTAGCGGGACAAATGAACACTGAAGCTTTCTTT. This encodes CASSLAGQMNTEAFF.